These T cell receptor beta chains were read from a single sample in a study of T cell repertoires in cytomegalovirus infection. The antigens of these receptors remain unknown. TCRdb fed the reads into MiXCR, producing one record per CDR3 protein. This table has fewer than 850,000 distinct CDR3 sequences, 25% to 30% appearing once. The input for sequencing was cultured CD8+ T cells from PBMCs, taken from culture after CMV antigen stimulation. The receptors stem from a human donor in good health (CMV status not recorded). Some clones in this sample may be carry-over from other donors' samples. The CDR3 runs from the conserved cysteine through the conserved F or W. D genes are given only for firm matches. Expanded clones get a size class; other rows say once, few or many, or leave the size out.

size	D	V	J	CDR3	DNA
NA	NA	TRBV7-6	TRBJ1-4	CASSLGHANEKLFF	TGTGCCAGCAGCCTGGGACATGCTAATGAAAAACTGTTTTTT
few	TRBD2	TRBV6-1	TRBJ2-1	CASSELTAGEFSYNEQFF	TGTGCCAGCAGTGAATTGACAGCGGGGGAATTCTCCTACAATGAGCAGTTCTTC
NA	NA	TRBV28	TRBJ2-5	CASSFFPKGTKQETQYF	TGTGCCAGCAGTTTTTTTCCCAAAGGGACAAAACAAGAGACCCAGTACTTC
NA	NA	TRBV27	TRBJ2-3	CASSGFTDTQYF	TGTGCCAGCAGTGGATTCACAGATACGCAGTATTTT
NA	NA	TRBV12-3/TRBV12-4	TRBJ1-1	CASSLGGGPGNTEAFF	TGTGCCAGCAGTTTAGGGGGTGGCCCGGGGAACACTGAAGCTTTCTTT
few	NA	TRBV18	TRBJ2-7	CASSSPQGAYEQYF	TGTGCCAGCTCATCCCCGCAGGGTGCGTACGAGCAGTACTTC
few	NA	TRBV12-3/TRBV12-4	TRBJ2-1	CASSPLGGQLPWDEQFF	TGTGCCAGCAGTCCCCTGGGGGGACAGCTCCCTTGGGATGAGCAGTTCTTC
few	NA	TRBV10-3	TRBJ1-1	CAISLGRQGLNTEAFF	TGTGCCATCAGCCTGGGGCGTCAGGGTTTGAACACTGAAGCTTTCTTT
many	NA	TRBV7-3	TRBJ2-1	CASSQGTYNEQFF	TGTGCCAGCAGCCAAGGGACATACAATGAGCAGTTCTTC
few	NA	TRBV12-3/TRBV12-4	TRBJ2-3	CASSLGYRVNTDTQYF	TGTGCCAGCAGTTTAGGGTACAGGGTGAACACAGATACGCAGTATTTT
NA	TRBD1	TRBV27	TRBJ1-2	CASRPGTANYGYTF	TGTGCCAGCAGACCCGGGACAGCTAACTATGGCTACACCTTC
many	TRBD1	TRBV7-2	TRBJ2-5	CASSLGGGLQETQYF	TGTGCCAGCAGCTTAGGAGGGGGCCTTCAAGAGACCCAGTACTTC
few	NA	TRBV7-9	TRBJ1-5	CASSLEGRTQHF	TGTGCCAGCAGCTTAGAGGGACGAACCCAGCATTTT
NA	NA	TRBV12-3/TRBV12-4	TRBJ1-2	CASSLDREPGGYTF	TGTGCCAGCAGTTTGGACAGAGAGCCGGGGGGCTACACCTTC
NA	NA	TRBV4-3	TRBJ1-2	CASSQAQGEGYGYTF	TGCGCCAGCAGCCAAGCGCAGGGCGAAGGCTATGGCTACACCTTC
NA	NA	TRBV19	TRBJ1-1	CASSISGVLNTEAFF	TGTGCCAGTAGTATATCCGGAGTATTGAACACTGAAGCTTTCTTT
NA	NA	TRBV7-3	TRBJ2-2	CASSSLTGGTGELFF	TGTGCCAGCAGCTCGCTGACAGGAGGCACCGGGGAGCTGTTTTTT
NA	NA	TRBV25-1	TRBJ1-1	CASSEYAGQDTEAFF	TGTGCCAGCAGTGAATACGCAGGGCAGGACACTGAAGCTTTCTTT
few	TRBD1	TRBV6-5	TRBJ2-2	CASKYRGRSGELFF	TGTGCCAGCAAGTACAGGGGGCGTAGCGGGGAGCTGTTTTTT
once	TRBD2	TRBV2	TRBJ2-3	CASSESSRGAWADTQYF	TGTGCCAGCAGTGAAAGTTCGCGGGGGGCCTGGGCAGATACGCAGTATTTT
NA	NA	TRBV10-3	TRBJ2-3	CAITSATDTQYF	TGTGCCATCACTTCGGCGACAGATACGCAGTATTTT
many	NA	TRBV7-9	TRBJ1-6	CASSLWSPSRDNSPLHF	TGTGCCAGCAGCTTATGGAGCCCCAGCAGGGATAATTCACCCCTCCACTTT
NA	NA	TRBV10-3	TRBJ2-3	CAISVPRDPDTQYF	TGTGCCATCAGTGTACCCCGGGACCCAGATACGCAGTATTTT
many	NA	TRBV7-9	TRBJ2-7	CASSPRVYEQYF	TGTGCCAGCAGCCCCCGCGTCTACGAGCAGTACTTC
many	TRBD1	TRBV7-6	TRBJ2-2	CASSLIFGQGNGELFF	TGTGCCAGCAGCTTAATATTTGGACAGGGAAACGGGGAGCTGTTTTTT
many	NA	TRBV10-2	TRBJ1-1	CASSESTSSHWNTEAFF	TGCGCCAGCAGTGAGTCGACCTCATCACATTGGAACACTGAAGCTTTCTTT
few	NA	TRBV6-6	TRBJ1-1	CASNTAAEAFF	TGTGCCAGCAATACAGCCGCTGAAGCTTTCTTT
once	NA	TRBV20-1	TRBJ1-2	CSAHFGKIYGYTF	TGCAGTGCCCACTTCGGGAAAATCTATGGCTACACCTTC
NA	NA	TRBV4-3	TRBJ2-1	CASSQADLRQDEQFF	TGCGCCAGCAGCCAAGCCGATCTCAGGCAGGATGAGCAGTTCTTC
NA	NA	TRBV25-1	TRBJ2-3	CASSSLWGDTQYF	TGTGCCAGCAGTTCCCTTTGGGGAGATACGCAGTATTTT
few	NA	TRBV6-6	TRBJ2-1	CASSSRDAYNEQFF	TGTGCCAGCAGTTCCCGGGACGCCTACAATGAGCAGTTCTTC
few	NA	TRBV6-2/TRBV6-3	TRBJ1-6	CASSYGRGEGTPLHF	TGTGCCAGCAGTTACGGTAGGGGCGAAGGGACACCCCTCCACTTT
NA	NA	TRBV25-1	TRBJ2-2	CASSEWGSGELFF	TGTGCCAGCAGTGAATGGGGGTCCGGGGAGCTGTTTTTT
few	TRBD1	TRBV10-3	TRBJ2-1	CAISSGTENYNEQFF	TGTGCCATCAGCTCCGGGACAGAAAATTACAATGAGCAGTTCTTC
NA	NA	TRBV19	TRBJ2-3	CASSIGGYGSTDTQYF	TGTGCCAGTAGTATAGGAGGGTATGGGAGCACAGATACGCAGTATTTT
NA	NA	TRBV6-2/TRBV6-3	TRBJ1-1	CASSYPPGNTEAFF	TGTGCCAGCAGTTACCCCCCCGGGAACACTGAAGCTTTCTTT
NA	NA	TRBV13	TRBJ2-1	CASSSGRSSYNEQFF	TGTGCCAGCAGCTCGGGGCGGAGCTCCTACAATGAGCAGTTCTTC
few	TRBD1	TRBV5-6	TRBJ2-3	CASSQGQHFTDTQYF	TGTGCCAGCAGCCAGGGACAGCACTTCACAGATACGCAGTATTTT
few	NA	TRBV6-1	TRBJ2-7	CASIPGGLNEQYF	TGTGCCAGCATCCCCGGGGGTCTCAACGAGCAGTACTTC
few	NA	TRBV19	TRBJ1-6	CASSTRDGDNSPLHF	TGTGCCAGTAGTACCCGGGACGGAGATAATTCACCCCTCCACTTT
NA	NA	TRBV6-5	TRBJ1-2	CAIRWDYGYTF	TGTGCCATCCGGTGGGACTATGGCTACACCTTC
many	NA	TRBV19	TRBJ1-4	CASSLGDGTTNEKLFF	TGTGCCAGTAGTCTCGGGGACGGAACAACTAATGAAAAACTGTTTTTT
NA	TRBD2	TRBV27	TRBJ2-3	CASRDPYVAGSTDTQYF	TGTGCCAGCAGAGACCCATACGTAGCGGGAAGCACAGATACGCAGTATTTT
few	NA	TRBV27	TRBJ2-1	CASSLVVTNEQFF	TGTGCCAGCAGTTTGGTAGTGACCAATGAGCAGTTCTTC
NA	TRBD2	TRBV6-2/TRBV6-3	TRBJ2-2	CASSYSRAGGTPAGELFF	TGTGCCAGCAGTTACTCAAGAGCGGGGGGAACCCCGGCCGGGGAGCTGTTTTTT